This entry concerns a single T cell receptor beta chain. The CDR3 loop spans 14 amino acids. Germline loops: CDR1 PRHDT, CDR2 FYEKMQ (reference sequence). These data originate in a study of T cells expressing NK-cell markers. For the study at large: Beta-chain profiling covered CD3+CD56+NKG2C+, CD3+CD56+NKG2C- and CD3+CD56-NKG2C+ sorted subsets.

TCRdb re-analyzed the 5' RACE reads; it lists each CDR3 protein once, without DNA. This table lists 550,000 to 600,000 distinct CDR3 sequences. The V call is TRBV13, the J call TRBJ1-3; TCRdb designates TRBD1, a call that cannot be tested without DNA. The receptor comes from a man between 18 and 35 years old in good health. The sample taken for sequencing was blood T cells: a sorted CD56 or NKG2C T cell subset, CD4+ or CD8+ T cells, or bulk PBMC T cells (not recorded which). CDR3 loop: CASSRTGGGNTIYF.